These T cell receptor beta chains were read from a single sample in a study of blood T cells in healthy people across ages. From the 5' RACE reads, TCRdb called clonotypes with MiXCR, one entry per CDR3 protein. The sample holds 850,000 to 1,000,000 distinct CDR3 sequences, roughly half seen once. The specimen sequenced was blood. These receptors were collected from a woman in her sixties in good health. Both conserved end residues are part of each CDR3. The D gene is left open where the match is weak. Only some rows state a clone size, as once, few, many or a class for expanded clones.

abundance,d_gene,j_gene,v_gene,CDR3nt,CDR3aa
.,TRBD1,TRBJ2-4,TRBV3-1,TGTGCCAGCAGCCCCACAGGACAGGCTCGGAAAAACATTCAGTACTTC,CASSPTGQARKNIQYF
once,.,TRBJ2-6,TRBV12-3/TRBV12-4,TGTGCCAGCACTTTGGGAGGTGGGGCCGACGTCCTGACTTTC,CASTLGGGADVLTF
.,TRBD1,TRBJ2-7,TRBV5-6,TGTGCCAGCAGCTCCTACTTTGGACAGGGGCTCTCCTACGAGCAGTACTTC,CASSSYFGQGLSYEQYF
few,.,TRBJ2-5,TRBV14,TGTGCCAGCAGCCAAGATTATACCGTCGGGGAGACCCAGTACTTC,CASSQDYTVGETQYF
few,.,TRBJ2-3,TRBV12-3/TRBV12-4,TGTGCCAGCACCATAGACGCCAATACGCAGTATTTT,CASTIDANTQYF
.,.,TRBJ2-3,TRBV20-1,TGCAGTGCTAGGCTGAACGCAGATACGCAGTATTTT,CSARLNADTQYF
.,TRBD2,TRBJ2-7,TRBV5-5,TGTGCCAGCAGCTCTCAGGGGGGTCTAGCGGGGACCGGTAGTTTGGGGCAGTACTTC,CASSSQGGLAGTGSLGQYF
few,.,TRBJ1-4,TRBV7-9,TGTGCCAGCAGCTTAGAGGGGATTAGGGAAAAACTGTTTTTT,CASSLEGIREKLFF
.,TRBD2,TRBJ2-1,TRBV4-1,TGCGCCAGCAGCCAATGGGGACTAGCGGGATCAATTGAGCAGTTCTTC,CASSQWGLAGSIEQFF
few,.,TRBJ2-5,TRBV7-2,TGTGCCAGCAGCTCGTTCGGAAGAAAAGAGACCCAGTACTTC,CASSSFGRKETQYF
.,.,TRBJ2-3,TRBV6-1,TGTGCCAGCAGTGAACCCGGCCTTTCGTCCGGTACGCAGTATTTT,CASSEPGLSSGTQYF
.,.,TRBJ2-3,TRBV12-3/TRBV12-4,TGTGCCAGCGGACAGAGCACAGATACGCAGTATTTT,CASGQSTDTQYF
many,TRBD1,TRBJ2-3,TRBV29-1,TGCAGCGGTTCCCGACAGGGGATCATCACAGATACGCAGTATTTT,CSGSRQGIITDTQYF
.,.,TRBJ2-1,TRBV12-3/TRBV12-4,TGTGCCAGCAGTTTTTTGGGGCTCCCCTACAATGAGCAGTTCTTC,CASSFLGLPYNEQFF
few,.,TRBJ2-7,TRBV11-2,TGTGCCAGCAGCTTAATGTGGAGCTCCTACGAGCAGTACTTC,CASSLMWSSYEQYF
.,.,TRBJ2-3,TRBV9,TGTGCCAGCAGCCGGGACGTTACGCAGTATTTT,CASSRDVTQYF
.,.,TRBJ2-7,TRBV25-1,TGTGCCAGCGGTGTGGTCCACTCCTACGAGCAGTACTTC,CASGVVHSYEQYF
.,.,TRBJ2-3,TRBV29-1,TGCAGCGTTTTCCTCCTAGCTGGCACAGATACGCAGTATTTT,CSVFLLAGTDTQYF
.,.,TRBJ1-2,TRBV3-1,TGTGCCAGCAGCCACTTTATACAGGGTTGGACGTACTATGGCTACACCTTC,CASSHFIQGWTYYGYTF
few,.,TRBJ2-7,TRBV7-2,TGTGCCAGCAGCTTAGTAGCAGCTACCTTAACCTCCTACGAGCAGTACTTC,CASSLVAATLTSYEQYF
few,.,TRBJ2-2,TRBV4-2,TGTGCCAGCAGCCAAGATAGGGGGACAACAAACACCGGGGAGCTGTTTTTT,CASSQDRGTTNTGELFF
.,.,TRBJ2-3,TRBV12-3/TRBV12-4,TGTGCCAGCACCGGTGGGGGGAGGCGTGTAGATACGCAGTATTTT,CASTGGGRRVDTQYF
.,.,TRBJ2-7,TRBV13,TGTGCCAGCAGCATATCCCCTAGGTCCTACGAGCAGTACTTC,CASSISPRSYEQYF
.,.,TRBJ1-1,TRBV20-1,TGCAGTGCTATTAGGGGGGCGAACACTGAAGCTTTCTTT,CSAIRGANTEAFF
.,TRBD2,TRBJ2-1,TRBV9,TGTGCCAGCAGCGTAGCGGCTAGCGGGAGGTCGGGGTCCAACGAGCAGTTCTTC,CASSVAASGRSGSNEQFF
.,.,TRBJ2-2,TRBV5-1,TGCGCCAGCAGCTTGGACTCAGGGGCTACCGGGGAGCTGTTTTTT,CASSLDSGATGELFF
.,.,TRBJ2-3,TRBV14,TGTGCCAGCAGCTCCCGGTTGGCAGATACGCAGTATTTT,CASSSRLADTQYF
few,.,TRBJ1-5,TRBV20-1,TGCAGTGCTAGGGTACCGGCAGGGGCTAATCAGCCCCAGCATTTT,CSARVPAGANQPQHF
.,.,TRBJ2-1,TRBV29-1,TGCAGCGTTGATCAAGGGTTCGGTAGTGAGCAGTTCTTC,CSVDQGFGSEQFF
few,TRBD2,TRBJ2-7,TRBV12-3/TRBV12-4,TGTGCCAGCAGTCCTCGGTCCGGGACTAGCGGGAACGAGCAGTACTTC,CASSPRSGTSGNEQYF
few,.,TRBJ2-1,TRBV20-1,TGCAGTGCCCCCCTAGGATACAATGAGCAGTTCTTC,CSAPLGYNEQFF
.,TRBD2,TRBJ2-7,TRBV6-1,TGTGCCAGCAGCGACCAAACACTAGCGGGAGTCTCCTACGAGCAGTACTTC,CASSDQTLAGVSYEQYF
few,TRBD2,TRBJ2-7,TRBV9,TGTGCCAGCAGCCCGGTCGGGACTAGCTCCTACGAGCAGTACTTC,CASSPVGTSSYEQYF
many,.,TRBJ2-5,TRBV5-5,TGTGCCAGCAGCCGCAGAGCTGGGGAGACCCAGTACTTC,CASSRRAGETQYF
.,TRBD2,TRBJ2-7,TRBV5-1,TGCGCCAGCAGCCCCGGGACGGCCGGACTAGCGGGTACCTACGAGCAGTACTTC,CASSPGTAGLAGTYEQYF